This T cell receptor beta chain was captured in a study of tumor-infiltrating lymphocytes in primary liver carcinoma. Study details: Sample yields of productive TCRbeta reads, ranging from roughly 3.65 to 7.5 million, were similar across tissue types.

Synthesis of TCR beta cDNA was carried out from 450 to 650 ng total RNA with a constant-region primer. Three-round nested multiplex PCR performed with slightly modified ARM-PCR produced the TCR beta libraries. Rounds one and two of PCR, each of 9 to 11 cycles, were primed with TRBV1-TRBV30 forward primers and a C-beta reverse primer. TCRdb passed the multiplex PCR reads through MiXCR, listing each CDR3 protein once. The sample shows about 310,000 distinct CDR3 sequences, around three fifths of them seen only once. In the case of this clonotype: Its antigen is not known. This may be a read error: a much more frequent sequence differs by one nucleotide.

General study points: Tumor top-250-clone fractions significantly exceeded those of blood (p = 0.039).

Alongside blood RNA obtained from unsorted whole blood, germline DNA was also extracted. Collection of around 4 milliliters of peripheral blood took place before surgery. This CDR3 is 13 amino acids long. Sample: peripheral blood. The receptor was isolated from a middle-aged man with primary liver carcinoma and hepatitis B virus infection. The chain is built from TRBV12-3 or TRBV12-4 and TRBJ1-1; D is perhaps TRBD1 (5 bases). CDR3 in DNA: TGTGCCAGCAGTTCTGGACACCGCACTGAAACTTTCTTT. Amino acids: CASSSGHRTETFF.